Listed below are T cell receptor beta chains from one sample, sequenced in a study of T cell repertoires in cytomegalovirus infection. These receptors' targets are unknown. TCRdb reprocessed the reads via MiXCR and lists one record per CDR3 protein. The table shows 900,000 to 950,000 distinct CDR3 sequences, with 30% to 40% occurring only once. Sequences were derived from cultured CD8+ T cells from PBMCs, sampled from culture after CMV antigen stimulation. These receptors were obtained from a human donor in good health (CMV status not recorded). Some clones in this sample may be carry-over from other donors' samples. Both conserved end residues are part of each CDR3. Fields, in order: D gene, CDR3 length, V gene, clone size, J gene, CDR3 DNA, CDR3 protein. A D gene is named only where the DNA matches it firmly. Rows may omit the clone size; those that give it use once, few, many or a size class.

d_gene: NA; len: 15; v_gene: TRBV20-1; abundance: NA; j_gene: TRBJ2-7; CDR3nt: TGCAGTGCTTCCGACCCAGCCAGTCCAGCCTACGAGCAGTACTTC; CDR3aa: CSASDPASPAYEQYF
d_gene: NA; len: 16; v_gene: TRBV7-3; abundance: NA; j_gene: TRBJ2-2; CDR3nt: TGTGCCAGCAGCTTCACGGAGTTCGCGAACACCGGGGAGCTGTTTTTT; CDR3aa: CASSFTEFANTGELFF
d_gene: TRBD2; len: 15; v_gene: TRBV6-8; abundance: many; j_gene: TRBJ2-1; CDR3nt: TGTGCCAGCAGTCACTCCTCCATCCGGGGGGGTGAGCAGTTCTTC; CDR3aa: CASSHSSIRGGEQFF
d_gene: NA; len: 15; v_gene: TRBV9; abundance: many; j_gene: TRBJ2-3; CDR3nt: TGTGCCAGCAGCGTGTGGGGATCGGGCACAGATACGCAGTATTTT; CDR3aa: CASSVWGSGTDTQYF
d_gene: NA; len: 12; v_gene: TRBV6-6; abundance: NA; j_gene: TRBJ1-1; CDR3nt: TGTGCCAGCAGTTCTGACAGGCGGCGGGCTTTCTTT; CDR3aa: CASSSDRRRAFF
d_gene: TRBD1; len: 15; v_gene: TRBV7-9; abundance: NA; j_gene: TRBJ1-5; CDR3nt: TGTGCCAGCAGCTCGACCGGGACAGGAGATCAGCCCCAGCATTTT; CDR3aa: CASSSTGTGDQPQHF
d_gene: TRBD2; len: 15; v_gene: TRBV7-7; abundance: few; j_gene: TRBJ2-5; CDR3nt: TGTGCTAGCAACCTAGCGGGGGGGCCCCTGGAGACCCAGTACTTC; CDR3aa: CASNLAGGPLETQYF
d_gene: NA; len: 14; v_gene: TRBV2; abundance: few; j_gene: TRBJ1-1; CDR3nt: TGTGCCAGCAGTGAGTTGACACCGAACACTGAAGCTTTCTTT; CDR3aa: CASSELTPNTEAFF
d_gene: TRBD1; len: 15; v_gene: TRBV19; abundance: few; j_gene: TRBJ2-3; CDR3nt: TGTGCCAGTAGTATCCGGGACAGGGCATCGGATACGCAGTATTTT; CDR3aa: CASSIRDRASDTQYF
d_gene: TRBD1; len: 16; v_gene: TRBV7-6; abundance: many; j_gene: TRBJ2-5; CDR3nt: TGTGCCAGCAGCTTAAGGGACAGGGGGCCCCAAGAGACCCAGTACTTC; CDR3aa: CASSLRDRGPQETQYF
d_gene: NA; len: 16; v_gene: TRBV6-4; abundance: few; j_gene: TRBJ2-2; CDR3nt: TGTGCCAGCAGTTCCCCCTATATTCATCTTACCGGGGAGCTGTTTTTT; CDR3aa: CASSSPYIHLTGELFF
d_gene: TRBD1; len: 14; v_gene: TRBV6-1; abundance: few; j_gene: TRBJ1-5; CDR3nt: TGTGCCAGCAGTCCACAGGGGAAAGGTCAGCCCCAGCATTTT; CDR3aa: CASSPQGKGQPQHF
d_gene: TRBD1; len: 16; v_gene: TRBV7-6; abundance: many; j_gene: TRBJ1-1; CDR3nt: TGTGCCAGCAGCCCGAAGGACAGGGCGGTGGGCGCTGAAGCTTTCTTT; CDR3aa: CASSPKDRAVGAEAFF
d_gene: NA; len: 13; v_gene: TRBV7-2; abundance: many; j_gene: TRBJ2-5; CDR3nt: TGTGCCAGCAGCCTGGTAGGAAAAGAGACCCAGTACTTC; CDR3aa: CASSLVGKETQYF
d_gene: NA; len: 15; v_gene: TRBV24-1; abundance: NA; j_gene: TRBJ1-5; CDR3nt: TGTGCCACCAGTGATGGCCAGGGAGGCAATCAGCCCCAGCATTTT; CDR3aa: CATSDGQGGNQPQHF
d_gene: NA; len: 13; v_gene: TRBV15; abundance: NA; j_gene: TRBJ1-1; CDR3nt: TGTGCCACCAGCAGAGTCAACCCCGCTGAAGCTTTCTTT; CDR3aa: CATSRVNPAEAFF
d_gene: NA; len: 13; v_gene: TRBV20-1; abundance: few; j_gene: TRBJ2-1; CDR3nt: TGCAGTGCTAGAGATTTAGCGATCAATGAGCAGTTCTTC; CDR3aa: CSARDLAINEQFF
d_gene: NA; len: 12; v_gene: TRBV7-8; abundance: NA; j_gene: TRBJ1-5; CDR3nt: TGTGCCGGAGGGGAAAGGGGTCAGCCCCAGCATTTT; CDR3aa: CAGGERGQPQHF
d_gene: NA; len: 12; v_gene: TRBV10-3; abundance: NA; j_gene: TRBJ2-2; CDR3nt: TGTGCCATCAAACTGAACACCGGGGAGCTGTTTTTT; CDR3aa: CAIKLNTGELFF
d_gene: TRBD1; len: 16; v_gene: TRBV7-9; abundance: NA; j_gene: TRBJ2-7; CDR3nt: TGTGCCAGCAGCGCCAGAACAGGGGGCTCCCGGGACGAGCAGTACTTC; CDR3aa: CASSARTGGSRDEQYF
d_gene: NA; len: 13; v_gene: TRBV12-5; abundance: few; j_gene: TRBJ1-5; CDR3nt: TGTGCTAGTGGTTTGGGACAGTATCAGCCCCAGCATTTT; CDR3aa: CASGLGQYQPQHF
d_gene: NA; len: 16; v_gene: TRBV7-2; abundance: many; j_gene: TRBJ1-5; CDR3nt: TGTGCCAGCAGCTTAGTAACTCAGGGCTTGAAGCAGCCCCAGCATTTT; CDR3aa: CASSLVTQGLKQPQHF
d_gene: NA; len: 13; v_gene: TRBV2; abundance: NA; j_gene: TRBJ1-1; CDR3nt: TGTGCCAGGCCCTCTGGAGGGAACACTGAAGCTTTCTTT; CDR3aa: CARPSGGNTEAFF
d_gene: NA; len: 14; v_gene: TRBV28; abundance: NA; j_gene: TRBJ2-3; CDR3nt: TGTGCCAGCAGTTTTTACGGATCCACAGATACGCAGTATTTT; CDR3aa: CASSFYGSTDTQYF
d_gene: NA; len: 14; v_gene: TRBV7-6; abundance: NA; j_gene: TRBJ1-1; CDR3nt: TGTGCCAGCAGCTTAGCCAGGAGGGCCACTGAAGCTTTCTTT; CDR3aa: CASSLARRATEAFF
d_gene: TRBD1; len: 17; v_gene: TRBV7-9; abundance: NA; j_gene: TRBJ2-5; CDR3nt: TGTGCCAGCAGCGCACCCATTCAGGACAGGGGGATGGAGGCCCAGTACTTC; CDR3aa: CASSAPIQDRGMEAQYF
d_gene: TRBD1; len: 18; v_gene: TRBV2; abundance: NA; j_gene: TRBJ1-1; CDR3nt: TGTGCCAGCAGTGAAAGTCGGACAGGGCGCGGAATGAACACTGAAGCTTTCTTT; CDR3aa: CASSESRTGRGMNTEAFF
d_gene: TRBD1; len: 14; v_gene: TRBV12-3/TRBV12-4; abundance: NA; j_gene: TRBJ1-2; CDR3nt: TGTGCCAGCAGAGCAAGTACGACAGGGCCCGGCTACACCTTC; CDR3aa: CASRASTTGPGYTF
d_gene: NA; len: 15; v_gene: TRBV27; abundance: NA; j_gene: TRBJ1-3; CDR3nt: TGTGCCAGCAGTCTCATTGGGGGCGCGGGAAACACCATATATTTT; CDR3aa: CASSLIGGAGNTIYF
d_gene: NA; len: 15; v_gene: TRBV7-8; abundance: many; j_gene: TRBJ1-2; CDR3nt: TGTGCCAGCAGCTTAGCAGCCACAACACACTATGGCTACACCTTC; CDR3aa: CASSLAATTHYGYTF
d_gene: TRBD2; len: 15; v_gene: TRBV5-5; abundance: NA; j_gene: TRBJ2-1; CDR3nt: TGTGCCAGCAGCTGGGGGACTAGCGGGTCCAATGAGCAGTTCTTC; CDR3aa: CASSWGTSGSNEQFF
d_gene: TRBD1; len: 18; v_gene: TRBV12-3/TRBV12-4; abundance: few; j_gene: TRBJ1-5; CDR3nt: TGTGCCAGCAGTTTTGTGGCAGGGGGCGGTTATAGCAATCAGCCCCAGCATTTT; CDR3aa: CASSFVAGGGYSNQPQHF
d_gene: NA; len: 11; v_gene: TRBV6-2/TRBV6-3; abundance: NA; j_gene: TRBJ2-2; CDR3nt: TGTGCCAGCAGTGGGACCAGGGAGCTGTTTTTT; CDR3aa: CASSGTRELFF
d_gene: NA; len: 15; v_gene: TRBV4-3; abundance: few; j_gene: TRBJ1-2; CDR3nt: TGCGCCAGCAGCCAAGAAACAGGGTTAAGATCTGGCTACACCTTC; CDR3aa: CASSQETGLRSGYTF
d_gene: NA; len: 16; v_gene: TRBV27; abundance: NA; j_gene: TRBJ2-2; CDR3nt: TGTGCCAGCAGTTTGGGCCGGCTCTCGAACACCGGGGAGCTGTTTTTT; CDR3aa: CASSLGRLSNTGELFF
d_gene: NA; len: 12; v_gene: TRBV4-1; abundance: few; j_gene: TRBJ2-7; CDR3nt: TGCGCCAGCAGCCAGAATTCGGACGAGCAGTACTTC; CDR3aa: CASSQNSDEQYF
d_gene: NA; len: 18; v_gene: TRBV7-9; abundance: few; j_gene: TRBJ1-5; CDR3nt: TGTGCCAGCAGCCTTGGGGCAGGGGCTCCCCATATCCATCAGCCCCAGCATTTT; CDR3aa: CASSLGAGAPHIHQPQHF
d_gene: NA; len: 15; v_gene: TRBV4-1; abundance: few; j_gene: TRBJ1-5; CDR3nt: TGCGCCAGCAGCCAAGACAGGGTATTAGGACAGCCCCAGCATTTT; CDR3aa: CASSQDRVLGQPQHF
d_gene: TRBD2; len: 15; v_gene: TRBV12-3/TRBV12-4; abundance: NA; j_gene: TRBJ2-5; CDR3nt: TGTGCCAGCAGCACAGCCCTAGCGGGGGGAGAGACCCAGTACTTC; CDR3aa: CASSTALAGGETQYF
d_gene: NA; len: 11; v_gene: TRBV7-9; abundance: NA; j_gene: TRBJ2-3; CDR3nt: TGTGCCAGCAAAGACACAGATACGCAGTATTTT; CDR3aa: CASKDTDTQYF
d_gene: TRBD2; len: 15; v_gene: TRBV18; abundance: many; j_gene: TRBJ2-1; CDR3nt: TGTGCCAGCAGCCCACCGGGGGGACCCTACAATGAGCAGTTCTTC; CDR3aa: CASSPPGGPYNEQFF
d_gene: NA; len: 15; v_gene: TRBV13; abundance: NA; j_gene: TRBJ2-1; CDR3nt: TGTGCCAGCAGCCCCTGGAGGGGGGCCTACAATGAGCAGTTCTTC; CDR3aa: CASSPWRGAYNEQFF
d_gene: NA; len: 13; v_gene: TRBV7-6; abundance: many; j_gene: TRBJ2-5; CDR3nt: TGTGCCAGCAGTATAGGAGATCAAGAGACCCAGTACTTC; CDR3aa: CASSIGDQETQYF
d_gene: TRBD1; len: 16; v_gene: TRBV20-1; abundance: NA; j_gene: TRBJ2-2; CDR3nt: TGCAGTGCTAGAGCACCGGGGACAGGGGATACCGGGGAGCTGTTTTTT; CDR3aa: CSARAPGTGDTGELFF
d_gene: TRBD2; len: 16; v_gene: TRBV6-1; abundance: few; j_gene: TRBJ2-7; CDR3nt: TGTGCCAGCAGTCCGTACGGGACTAGCGGGGACTACGAGCAGTACTTC; CDR3aa: CASSPYGTSGDYEQYF
d_gene: NA; len: 13; v_gene: TRBV20-1; abundance: NA; j_gene: TRBJ2-3; CDR3nt: TGCAGTGCTAGTCGCTCACTCACAGATACGCAGTATTTT; CDR3aa: CSASRSLTDTQYF
d_gene: NA; len: 14; v_gene: TRBV28; abundance: few; j_gene: TRBJ2-1; CDR3nt: TGTGCCAGCAGTTTTTTCGGACAGTACAATGAGCAGTTCTTC; CDR3aa: CASSFFGQYNEQFF
d_gene: NA; len: 14; v_gene: TRBV7-9; abundance: NA; j_gene: TRBJ2-1; CDR3nt: TGTGCCAGCAGCCAGCCGGCAGGGATCGATGAGCAGTTCTTC; CDR3aa: CASSQPAGIDEQFF
d_gene: TRBD1; len: 17; v_gene: TRBV6-6; abundance: NA; j_gene: TRBJ1-5; CDR3nt: TGTGCCAACAGTACCGGGACAGGAGTTACTAGCAATCAGCCCCAGCATTTT; CDR3aa: CANSTGTGVTSNQPQHF
d_gene: TRBD1; len: 14; v_gene: TRBV6-1; abundance: NA; j_gene: TRBJ1-4; CDR3nt: TGTGCCAACAGTGAGGGACAGGGACATGAAAAACTGTTTTTT; CDR3aa: CANSEGQGHEKLFF
d_gene: TRBD1; len: 14; v_gene: TRBV4-1; abundance: NA; j_gene: TRBJ1-1; CDR3nt: TGCGCCAGCAGCTCACAGGGGATGAACGCTGAAGCTTTCTTT; CDR3aa: CASSSQGMNAEAFF
d_gene: NA; len: 13; v_gene: TRBV19; abundance: NA; j_gene: TRBJ2-1; CDR3nt: TGTGCCAGTAGTATAGGACTGTACAATGTGCAGTTCTTC; CDR3aa: CASSIGLYNVQFF